This TCR beta chain was observed in a study of cytomegalovirus exposure and HLA in healthy donors. Overall study findings and caveats: Reports state that TCR beta sequences accurately predicted most subjects' HLA-A and HLA-B alleles. Most CMV-associated TCR beta chains appeared HLA-restricted in a later analysis. Later on, an analysis found that several of the most significant clusters appeared to be linked to common viral pathogens, which included parvovirus B19. It was likely that a cluster of highly shared sequence variants was a sequencing artifact.

13 Jbeta primers and 60 Vbeta primers were used for the PCR. The protocol was immunoSEQ multiplex PCR, while the TCRdb copy is restricted to in-frame clones and leaves out a portion. The sample holds 150,000 to 200,000 clones; 9.5% are singletons and the top ten take roughly 1.3%. There are a few counts of this clone. Its antigen is undetermined. CDR3 length equals 13 residues. Germline loops: CDR1 SEHNR, CDR2 FQNEAQ (reference sequence). The chain carries TRBV7-9 and TRBJ2-3, with D perhaps matching TRBD2 (6 bases). Input material: PBMCs. The TCR was taken from a woman under 40 in good health and CMV-seropositive. CDR3 sequence: CAGGHAGTDTQYF. CDR3 sequence (DNA): TGTGCTGGAGGGCATGCTGGCACAGATACGCAGTATTTT. The variable domain in full, with the rest retrieved from reference TRBV7-9 and TRBJ2-3, is DTGVSQNPRHKITKRGQNVTFRCDPISEHNRLYWYRQTLGQGPEFLTYFQNEAQLEKSRLLSDRFSAERPKGSFSTLEIQRTEQGDSAMYLCAGGHAGTDTQYFGPGTRLTVL.